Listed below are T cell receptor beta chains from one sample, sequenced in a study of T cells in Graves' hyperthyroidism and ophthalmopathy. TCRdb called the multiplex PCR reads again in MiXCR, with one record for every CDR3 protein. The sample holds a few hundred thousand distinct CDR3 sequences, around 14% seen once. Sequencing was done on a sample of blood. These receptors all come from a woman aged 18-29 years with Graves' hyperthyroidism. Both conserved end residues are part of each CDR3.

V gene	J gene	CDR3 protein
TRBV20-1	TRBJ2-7	CSARHPRSYEQYF
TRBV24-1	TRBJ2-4	CATSDGDSGKNIQYF
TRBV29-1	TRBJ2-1	CSVAHRGPYNEQFF
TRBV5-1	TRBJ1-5	CASRPGLYSNQPQHF
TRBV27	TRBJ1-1	CASRNSAGTPEAFF
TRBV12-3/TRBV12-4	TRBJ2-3	CASSSHTTSTDTQYF
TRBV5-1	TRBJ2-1	CASSPGFNEQFF
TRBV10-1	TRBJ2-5	CASSVMGGRVYF
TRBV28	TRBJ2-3	CASRTRSTDTQYF
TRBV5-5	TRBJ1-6	CASSLPRGSPLHF
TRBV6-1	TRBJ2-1	CASSYERGLAGVNEQFF
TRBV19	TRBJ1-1	CASSIKWSGTEAFF
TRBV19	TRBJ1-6	CASSMAGETGNSPLHF
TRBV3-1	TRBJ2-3	CASSQAGLAGTDTQYF
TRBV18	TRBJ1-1	CASSPRDVFMNTEAFF
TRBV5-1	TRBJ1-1	CASSLNRGGNTEAFF
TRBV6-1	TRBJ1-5	CASSEVNPGSNQPQHF
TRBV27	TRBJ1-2	CASSLLGTVGYTF
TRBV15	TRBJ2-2	CATSSILASTGELFF
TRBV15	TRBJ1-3	CATSSFGPGNTIYF
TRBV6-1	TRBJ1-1	CASTQLISRQLNTEAFF
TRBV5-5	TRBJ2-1	CASSLGTSHEQFF
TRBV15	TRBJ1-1	CATSRGEGQRSEAFF
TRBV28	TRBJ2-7	CASSSPGGSDPYEQYF
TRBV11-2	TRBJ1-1	CASSLRGAGAFF
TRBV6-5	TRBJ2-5	CASSYSTGGNRETQYF
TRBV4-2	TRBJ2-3	CASSQDELAGSPRDTQYF
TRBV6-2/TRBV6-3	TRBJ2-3	CASSYGGIVTDTQYF
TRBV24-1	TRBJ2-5	CATSDPGPGRVETQYF
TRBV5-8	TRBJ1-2	CASSLPPYGYTF
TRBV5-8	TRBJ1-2	CVSSFEGEAYGYTF
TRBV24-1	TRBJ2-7	CATSDSHYEQYF
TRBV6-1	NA	CASRLSGRYRNNEQYF
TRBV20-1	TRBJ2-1	CSATGERVNEQFF
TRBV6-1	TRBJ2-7	CASSERTGSSYEQYF
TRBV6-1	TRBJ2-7	CASSLPGLYEQYF
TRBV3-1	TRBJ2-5	CASRHRGLGETQYF